The 27 T cell receptor beta chains below come from one sample, sequenced in a study of cytomegalovirus exposure and HLA in healthy donors. Use of 60 Vbeta and 13 Jbeta primers characterized the PCR. TCRdb keeps only in-frame clones here, not all; method: immunoSEQ multiplex PCR. This table holds tens of thousands of clones, less than 80% found once. Sequenced sample: PBMCs. These receptors were obtained from a man aged 35 to 55 in good health and CMV-seropositive.

The chain links TRBV19 to TRBJ1-5, with 8 bases identical to TRBD1. Germline CDR1 is LNHDA and CDR2 is SQIVND (reference sequence). Trimming cost V 4 bases and J 4 bases; bases outside gene matches: 6. CDR3 length: 15 amino acids. CDR3: CASSTGGLENQPQHF. The CDR3 region has the DNA TGTGCCAGTAGTACAGGGGGCTTGGAAAATCAGCCCCAGCATTTT.

V and J are TRBV5-4 and TRBJ2-3, with 8 bases identical to TRBD2. Germline V gives CDR1 SGHNT, CDR2 YYREEE (reference sequence). V was pared by 1 base and J by 3 bases, with 7 bases of the junction left unmatched. The CDR3 is 16 amino acids. CDR3 nucleotides: TGTGCCAGCAGCTTGCGGGGGGGGAGCAAAACAGATACGCAGTATTTT. Translated, it gives CASSLRGGSKTDTQYF.

The table lists this clone with a count of one. V is TRBV7-2 and J is TRBJ2-7; TRBD2 agrees at 8 bases. V trimming: 3 bases; J trimming: 2 bases; junction bases outside the gene matches: 9. CDR1 and CDR2 from the germline V gene are SGHTA and FQGNSA. This CDR3 is 16 amino acids long. This CDR3 reads CASSLGGAGGPYEQYF. CDR3 in DNA: TGTGCCAGCAGCTTGGGAGGTGCGGGGGGCCCCTACGAGCAGTACTTC.

As for this clone: The junction differs from germline at one of its ends, possibly a read error. This sequence joins TRBV5-1 and TRBJ2-7; a weak D match, TRBD2 (6 bases). In germline, CDR1 is SGHRS, CDR2 YFSETQ. This CDR3 has 16 residues. The CDR3 DNA reads as TGCGCCAGCAGTTTGGGCGGAGGGACGGCCAGCTACGAGCAGTACTTC. Amino acids: CASSLGGGTASYEQYF. Filled out from reference TRBV5-1 and TRBJ2-7, the complete variable domain reads KAGVTQTPRYLIKTRGQQVTLSCSPISGHRSVSWYQQTPGQGLQFLFEYFSETQRNKGNFPGRFSGRQFSNSRSEMNVSTLELGDSALYLCASSLGGGTASYEQYFGPGTRLTVT.

Worth noting for this clone: Additional DNA sequences in this sample encode the identical CDR3. The chain carries TRBV30 and TRBJ2-5; D call uncertain. The CDR3 consists of 11 residues. The germline V gene has CDR1 GTSNPN and CDR2 SVGIG (reference sequence). With 0 bases removed from V and 4 bases from J, the gap between germline ends came to 3 bases. The CDR3 sequence: CAWSVRETQYF. The CDR3 nucleotides are TGTGCCTGGAGTGTCAGAGAGACCCAGTACTTC. The full variable domain, completed using reference TRBV30 and TRBJ2-5, is SQTIHQWPATLVQPVGSPLSLECTVEGTSNPNLYWYRQAAGRGLQLLFYSVGIGQISSEVPQNLSASRPQDRQFILSSKKLLLSDSGFYLCAWSVRETQYFGPGTRLLVL.

The V call is TRBV9, the J call TRBJ2-7; 9 positions agree with TRBD1. Germline V lookup: CDR1 SGDLS, CDR2 YYNGEE. CDR3 size: 15 residues. After removal of 2 bases from V and 0 bases from J, the junction contained 3 bases not matched to a gene. The CDR3 region has the DNA TGTGCCAGCAGCGTCACAGGGGGCTCCTCCTACGAGCAGTACTTC. Translation: CASSVTGGSSYEQYF.

In its sample, this clone was seen a few times. The chain joins TRBV6-1 to TRBJ2-1, with 10 bases identical to TRBD1. Unmatched junction bases numbered 8, after V lost 8 bases and J lost 7 bases. The CDR3 is 14 amino acids. The germline V gene has CDR1 MNHNS and CDR2 SASEGT. The CDR3 reads CASPRGQGSNEQFF. The CDR3 bases are TGTGCCAGCCCGAGGGGACAGGGGTCAAATGAGCAGTTCTTC.

This clone appeared a few times. This chain links TRBV10-3 with TRBJ1-2; no firm D call. This CDR3 has 13 residues. V was clipped by 0 bases and J by 8 bases, with 10 bases between them. Germline lookup yields CDR1 ENHRY and CDR2 SYGVKD. The CDR3 reads CAISESASWGYTF. CDR3 sequence (DNA): TGTGCCATCAGTGAGTCCGCTAGTTGGGGCTACACCTTC.

The chain employs TRBV4-1 and TRBJ1-3; TRBD1 might be the D (6 bases). Deletions cut 0 bases from V and 2 bases from J, with 11 bases between. Germline V CDR1 and CDR2: MGHRA, YSYEKL. The CDR3 is 16 amino acids. DNA of the CDR3: TGCGCCAGCAGCCAAGATCAAGGGGGGGCTGGAAACACCATATATTTT. Amino acid sequence: CASSQDQGGAGNTIYF.

The V and J genes are TRBV5-4 and TRBJ2-1, with 8 bases identical to TRBD1. CDR3 length: 14 residues. The J segment lost 5 bases and the V segment lost 0 bases, leaving 1 base of the junction unmatched. Germline V lookup: CDR1 SGHNT, CDR2 YYREEE (reference sequence). CDR3 nucleotide sequence: TGTGCCAGCAGCTTGGGACAGGGGAACAATGAGCAGTTCTTC. It is translated as CASSLGQGNNEQFF.

The CDR3: CASSLRANVLTF. The CDR3 nucleotides read TGTGCCAGCAGTCTCCGGGCCAACGTCCTGACTTTC. The genes are TRBV6-1 and TRBJ2-6; D is unclear. Deletions cut 5 bases from V and 5 bases from J, with 4 bases between. The CDR3 has 12 residues. Germline CDR1 reads MNHNS; CDR2 reads SASEGT.

This chain links TRBV5-1 with TRBJ2-7; a weak D match, TRBD2 (6 bases). Germline lookup yields CDR1 SGHRS and CDR2 YFSETQ. This CDR3 spans 15 amino acids. Between the trimmed V and J ends, which lost 0 bases and 2 bases, there was a span of 12 bases. For the CDR3, the DNA is TGCGCCAGCAGCTTGGGGGACGGGGGAACCTACGAGCAGTACTTC. Its translation: CASSLGDGGTYEQYF. The variable domain in full, with the rest retrieved from reference TRBV5-1 and TRBJ2-7, is KAGVTQTPRYLIKTRGQQVTLSCSPISGHRSVSWYQQTPGQGLQFLFEYFSETQRNKGNFPGRFSGRQFSNSRSEMNVSTLELGDSALYLCASSLGDGGTYEQYFGPGTRLTVT.

The rearrangement uses TRBV7-7 and TRBJ1-5; TRBD1 matches 8 bases. Germline V gene data show CDR1 as SSHAT and CDR2 as FNYEAQ (reference sequence). The junction had 1 base not matched to a gene; V was cut back by 4 bases and J by 2 bases. The CDR3 sequence is 14 residues long. CDR3 coding DNA: TGTGCCAGCAGCTGGACAGGGTGCAATCAGCCCCAGCATTTT. Its translation is CASSWTGCNQPQHF.

The V gene is TRBV6-5, the J gene TRBJ1-1; the D is unclear. The CDR3 is 12 residues long. The V gene lost 5 bases and the J gene lost 7 bases, with 11 bases spanning the gap. The germline V gene encodes CDR1 MNHEY and CDR2 SVGAGI. CDR3: CASSRNSDEAFF. CDR3 DNA sequence: TGTGCCAGCAGTCGCAACAGTGATGAAGCTTTCTTT.

The chain carries TRBV4-2 and TRBJ2-1, with TRBD2 matching over 7 bases. The germline CDR1 and CDR2 sequences are LGHNA and YNFKEQ. The CDR3 spans 17 residues. Losses at the gene ends were 1 base for V and 0 bases for J; bases not matched to a gene: 6. This chain's CDR3 is CASSQVASGLSYNEQFF. The CDR3 nucleotides read TGTGCCAGCAGCCAAGTAGCTAGCGGTCTCTCCTACAATGAGCAGTTCTTC.

Notes on this clone: The sample holds other DNA sequences that translate to the same CDR3. The gene calls are TRBV5-1 and TRBJ2-7; D is possibly TRBD1 (6 bases). The CDR3 extends over 13 amino acids. V shed 0 bases and J shed 4 bases, with 8 bases lying between them. Germline CDR1 reads SGHRS; CDR2 reads YFSETQ. DNA of the CDR3: TGCGCCAGCAGCTTGGACAGGGCATACGAGCAGTACTTC. It is translated as CASSLDRAYEQYF.

The rearrangement joins TRBV4-1 to TRBJ2-3; a possible D gene is TRBD2 (6 bases). The germline CDR1 and CDR2 sequences are MGHRA and YSYEKL. There are 14 residues in the CDR3. The V and J ends lost 0 bases and 9 bases respectively, with 13 bases between them. CDR3 nucleotides: TGCGCCAGCAGCCAAGATGGAGGGAGAGAAACGCAGTATTTT. This gives the protein CASSQDGGRETQYF.

This chain joins TRBV5-3 and TRBJ2-7, with 9 bases fitting TRBD1. TRBV5-3 falls under the ORF class, with uncertain function. Trimming at V came to 4 bases and at J to 2 bases, leaving 4 bases not matched to a gene. The CDR3 extends over 14 amino acids. The CDR3 sequence: CARSGGQGTYEQYF. The CDR3 DNA is TGTGCCAGAAGCGGCGGACAGGGGACCTACGAGCAGTACTTC.

This chain connects TRBV5-6 to TRBJ1-2; TRBD1 agrees at 8 bases. Germline CDR1 and CDR2: SGHDT and YYEEEE. The CDR3 extends over 15 amino acids. Unmatched junction bases numbered 12, after V lost 3 bases and J lost 8 bases. This CDR3 is CASSWRRPGGDGYTF. As DNA, the CDR3 is TGTGCCAGCAGCTGGCGGAGGCCAGGGGGCGACGGCTACACCTTC.

V gene TRBV28 combines with J gene TRBJ2-7, with D unresolved. This CDR3 has 13 residues. V lost 7 bases and J 1 base, leaving 11 bases between the germline ends. Germline CDR1 MDHEN, CDR2 SYDVKM. The CDR3 DNA is TGTGCCAGCACTCTCACAGATTCCTACGAGCAGTACTTC. Translated: CASTLTDSYEQYF.

The chain combines TRBV14 with TRBJ1-1; D uncertain. The CDR3 runs 13 residues. The V end lost 1 base, the J end lost 8 bases, and 11 bases lay between the germline ends. Germline CDR1 is SGHDN and CDR2 is FVKESK. CDR3 loop: CASSQVGRREAFF. The CDR3, as DNA: TGTGCCAGCAGCCAAGTCGGGCGGAGGGAAGCTTTCTTT.

This clone was detected only a few times. The chain carries TRBV9 and TRBJ2-1, with D possibly matching TRBD2 (6 bases). In germline, CDR1 is SGDLS, CDR2 YYNGEE. The ends were cut back, 0 bases at V and 7 bases at J, with 14 bases in the middle. The CDR3 is 15 amino acids. CDR3 region: CASSVEAGYRNEQFF. CDR3 nucleotide sequence: TGTGCCAGCAGCGTAGAGGCGGGGTATAGGAATGAGCAGTTCTTC.

Only one count was recorded for this clone. V gene TRBV6-6 combines with J gene TRBJ1-1; the D gene is possibly TRBD1 (6 bases). V lost 5 bases, J lost 3 bases, and 16 bases lay in between. The CDR3 totals 15 residues. The germline V gene encodes CDR1 MNHNY and CDR2 SVGAGI (reference sequence). The CDR3 spells CASSKGLTGYTEAFF. The CDR3 DNA is TGTGCCAGCAGTAAAGGATTAACAGGGTACACTGAAGCTTTCTTT.

The chain combines TRBV7-3 with TRBJ2-7; TRBD1 agrees at 7 bases. The germline gives CDR1 SGHTA, CDR2 FQGTGA. The CDR3 runs 15 residues. The ends lost 4 bases at V and 2 bases at J; junction bases unmatched: 8. The CDR3 coding sequence is TGTGCCAGCAGCTCCTCCCGGGACAGAGCCTACGAGCAGTACTTC. Amino acid sequence: CASSSSRDRAYEQYF.

This rearrangement joins TRBV7-2 to TRBJ1-4; possible D gene TRBD1, 6 bases. The CDR3 length is 15 residues. Germline CDR1 SGHTA, CDR2 FQGNSA. V was pared by 1 base and J by 5 bases, with 11 bases between. The CDR3 region is CASSLVGARNEKLFF. The CDR3 coding sequence is TGTGCCAGCAGCTTAGTGGGGGCGAGAAATGAAAAACTGTTTTTT. Together with reference TRBV7-2 and TRBJ1-4, the CDR3 gives the full variable domain: GAGVSQSPSNKVTEKGKDVELRCDPISGHTALYWYRQSLGQGLEFLIYFQGNSAPDKSGLPSDRFSAERTGGSVSTLTIQRTQQEDSAVYLCASSLVGARNEKLFFGSGTQLSVL.

Only a few counts were recorded for this clone. The rearrangement uses TRBV6-5 and TRBJ1-1; 7 bases line up with TRBD1. Germline values: CDR1 MNHEY, CDR2 SVGAGI. V dropped 5 bases and J dropped 9; count of bases not matched to a gene: 9. The CDR3 loop spans 13 amino acids. The CDR3 loop reads CASSAGDSLKAFF. DNA for the CDR3: TGTGCCAGCAGTGCTGGGGACAGCTTAAAAGCTTTCTTT.

The V call is TRBV5-1, the J call TRBJ1-6; perhaps TRBD1 as D (5 bases). The CDR3 runs to 14 residues. The germline gives CDR1 SGHRS, CDR2 YFSETQ. V was pared by 0 bases and J by 10 bases, with 11 bases between. CDR3 residues: CASSLDAGRSPLHF. CDR3 nucleotides: TGCGCCAGCAGCTTGGATGCAGGGCGGTCACCCCTCCACTTT.